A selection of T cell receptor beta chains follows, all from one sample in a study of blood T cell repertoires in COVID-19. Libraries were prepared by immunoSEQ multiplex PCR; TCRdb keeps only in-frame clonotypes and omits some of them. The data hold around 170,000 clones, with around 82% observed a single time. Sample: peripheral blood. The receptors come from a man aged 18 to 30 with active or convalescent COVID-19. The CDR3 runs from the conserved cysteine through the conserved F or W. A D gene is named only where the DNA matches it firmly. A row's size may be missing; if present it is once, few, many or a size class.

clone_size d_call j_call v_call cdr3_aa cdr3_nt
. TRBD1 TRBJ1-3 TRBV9 CASSVAQGAGSGNTIYF TGTGCCAGCAGCGTAGCACAGGGGGCCGGCTCTGGAAACACCATATATTTT
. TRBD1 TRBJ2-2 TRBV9 CASSDRGNTGELFF TGTGCCAGTAGTGACAGGGGGAACACCGGGGAGCTGTTTTTT
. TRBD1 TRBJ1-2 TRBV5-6 CASSSTDRGRSSGYTF TGTGCCAGCAGCTCAACTGACAGGGGGCGCAGTAGTGGCTACACCTTC
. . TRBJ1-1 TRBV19 CASTPITLQGKNTEAFF TGTGCCAGTACCCCTATTACTCTTCAGGGGAAGAACACTGAAGCTTTCTTT
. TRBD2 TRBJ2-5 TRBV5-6 CASSWDVSGGFETQYF TGTGCCAGCAGCTGGGATGTCAGCGGGGGTTTTGAGACCCAGTACTTC
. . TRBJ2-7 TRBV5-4 CASSSAGSFYEQYF TGTGCCAGCAGCTCGGCGGGCTCCTTCTACGAGCAGTACTTC
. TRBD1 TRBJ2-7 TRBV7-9 CASSCPDRGVWEQYF TGTGCCAGCAGCTGCCCCGACAGGGGAGTTTGGGAGCAGTACTTC
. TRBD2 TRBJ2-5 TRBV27 CASRHTGTSGAWTQYF TGTGCCAGCAGACATACCGGGACTAGCGGGGCCTGGACCCAGTACTTC
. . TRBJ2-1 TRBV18 CASSTRLDYNEQFF TGTGCCAGCTCAACCAGACTAGATTACAATGAGCAGTTCTTC
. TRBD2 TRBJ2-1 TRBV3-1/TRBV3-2 CASSHPGTSEFF TGTGCCAGCAGCCATCCCGGGACTAGCGAGTTCTTC
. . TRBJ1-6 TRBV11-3 CASSAGFGSPLHF TGTGCCAGCAGCGCAGGGTTTGGGTCACCCCTCCACTTT
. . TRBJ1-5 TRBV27 CASRQYSNQPQHF TGTGCCAGCAGGCAGTATAGCAATCAGCCCCAGCATTTT
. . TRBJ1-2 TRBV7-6 CASSLDRGQSGGYTF TGTGCCAGCAGCTTAGATAGAGGACAGTCTGGTGGCTACACCTTC
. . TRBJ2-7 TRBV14 CASSQGQVFPLYEQYF TGTGCCAGCAGCCAAGGGCAGGTTTTTCCCCTCTACGAGCAGTACTTC
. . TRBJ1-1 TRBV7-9 CASSLAGAEGAFF TGTGCCAGCAGCTTAGCGGGCGCGGAGGGAGCTTTCTTT
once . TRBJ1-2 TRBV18 CASSSTGTRASYGYTF TGTGCCAGCTCATCAACCGGGACAAGGGCTAGCTATGGCTACACCTTC
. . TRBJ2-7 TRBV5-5 CASSLSGDEQYF TGTGCCAGCAGCTTGTCGGGGGACGAGCAGTACTTC
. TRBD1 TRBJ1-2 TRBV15 CATSRDQLSGGTGYTF TGTGCCACCAGCAGAGACCAACTGTCAGGGGGCACTGGCTACACCTTC
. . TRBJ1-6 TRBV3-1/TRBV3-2 CASSQAARGSPLHF TGTGCCAGCAGCCAAGCAGCCAGGGGCTCACCCCTCCACTTT
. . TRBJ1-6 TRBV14 CASSPARGLLNSPLHF TGTGCCAGCAGCCCCGCCAGGGGCCTTCTTAATTCACCCCTCCACTTT
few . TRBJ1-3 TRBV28 CASTPTGFGGLGNTIYF TGTGCCAGCACCCCAACAGGATTCGGGGGTCTAGGAAACACCATATATTTT
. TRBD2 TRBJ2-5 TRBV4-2 CASSQERGGQETQYF TGTGCCAGCAGCCAAGAGCGGGGGGGCCAAGAGACCCAGTACTTC
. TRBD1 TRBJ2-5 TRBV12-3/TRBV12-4 CASSWDSQETQYF TGTGCCAGCAGTTGGGACAGCCAAGAGACCCAGTACTTC
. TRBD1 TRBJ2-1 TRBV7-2 CASSPGTGAINEQFF TGTGCCAGCAGCCCCGGGACAGGGGCTATCAATGAGCAGTTCTTC
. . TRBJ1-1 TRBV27 CASSFTGTTYLNTEAFF TGTGCCAGCAGTTTCACCGGGACAACTTACTTGAACACTGAAGCTTTCTTT